Below are 14 T cell receptor beta chains sequenced from a single sample in a study of blood T cell repertoires in COVID-19 (TCRdb year 2020). The library was prepared using the immunoSEQ multiplex PCR assay. The table was pulled from immuneACCESS by TCRdb, which kept in-frame rearrangements only. Such tables lose some clones; where checked, under half of the loss comes from unresolved V genes, and the rest has no known cause. Here the sample has roughly 190,000 clones; around nine tenths occur a single time. Of the sample, roughly 4.7% is held by the ten largest clones. Material: peripheral blood. Receptor source: a human donor in a cohort sampled during active COVID-19.

This clone came up once. J is TRBJ2-3 and V is TRBV7-2, with TRBD1 matching over 10 bases. J gave up 3 bases and V 6 bases, and 6 bases lay outside the gene matches. Germline V gene data show CDR1 as SGHTA and CDR2 as FQGNSA. The CDR3 is 15 amino acids. In nucleotides, the CDR3 is TGTGCCAGCAGGGACAGGGGGGGGAGGACAGATACGCAGTATTTT. Its translation: CASRDRGGRTDTQYF.

CDR3 sequence (DNA): TGTGCCAGCATCTCCACCGGGAGTCCCCAGCATTTT. It yields the protein CASISTGSPQHF. This chain connects TRBV6-5 to TRBJ1-5; D unclear. From germline, CDR1 is MNHEY and CDR2 SVGAGI. V lost 7 bases to trimming and J lost 10 bases, with 14 bases between them. The CDR3 runs to 12 residues.

This chain joins TRBV5-1 and TRBJ2-3; 7 bases fit TRBD2. The germline gives CDR1 SGHRS, CDR2 YFSETQ. The CDR3 covers 16 residues. J gave up 1 base and V 0 bases, and 5 bases lay outside the gene matches. The CDR3 bases are TGCGCCAGCAGCTTGGGTCTAGCGGAACGCACAGATACGCAGTATTTT. Its protein is CASSLGLAERTDTQYF. Drawing the rest from reference TRBV5-1 and TRBJ2-3, the complete variable domain is KAGVTQTPRYLIKTRGQQVTLSCSPISGHRSVSWYQQTPGQGLQFLFEYFSETQRNKGNFPGRFSGRQFSNSRSEMNVSTLELGDSALYLCASSLGLAERTDTQYFGPGTRLTVL.

The V gene is TRBV10-3, the J gene TRBJ1-2; D is unresolved. Germline CDR1 is ENHRY and CDR2 is SYGVKD. Trimming pared 6 bases from V and 5 bases from J, leaving 13 bases between. There are 13 residues in the CDR3. The CDR3 sequence is CAISRADDYGYTF. DNA for the CDR3: TGTGCCATCAGCCGAGCGGACGATTATGGCTACACCTTC.

This clone came up once. In DNA, the CDR3 is TGTGCCAGCAGTCCAGTCACTAGCGGGGGCTCTGGGGCCAACGTCCTGACTTTC. Its translation is CASSPVTSGGSGANVLTF. The chain carries TRBV6-6 and TRBJ2-6, with 11 bases that match TRBD2. The CDR3 has 18 amino acids. Germline V gene data show CDR1 as MNHNY and CDR2 as SVGAGI (reference sequence). Germline trimming cut 5 bases from V and 0 bases from J; bases unmatched to any gene: 6.

The table lists this clone with a count of one. V is TRBV18 and J is TRBJ2-5; 8 bases align to TRBD1. The CDR3 is 14 residues long. V shed 3 bases, J shed 7 bases, and the junction held 7 bases outside the gene matches. Germline CDR1 and CDR2: KGHSH and LQKENI. This chain's CDR3 is CASSPVGQVLTQYF. The DNA for the CDR3 is TGTGCCAGCTCACCCGTGGGACAGGTATTGACCCAGTACTTC.

This clone was counted once. The chain joins TRBV7-2 to TRBJ2-5; a possible D gene is TRBD1 (5 bases). V was shortened by 7 bases and J by 4 bases, with 19 bases between the two germline ends. The CDR3 loop spans 15 amino acids. Germline-derived CDR1 and CDR2 are SGHTA and FQGNSA. The CDR3 nucleotides are TGTGCCAGCACCCCCGAGACCCTAAGGGGAGAGACCCAGTACTTC. It translates to CASTPETLRGETQYF.

This clone was counted ten times or more. V and J are TRBV18 and TRBJ1-1; tentatively, D is TRBD1 (6 bases). The length of the CDR3 is 17 residues. Germline V lookup: CDR1 KGHSH, CDR2 LQKENI. V was pared by 0 bases and J by 0 bases, with 14 bases between. The CDR3 DNA sequence: TGTGCCAGCTCACCACCGGACAGCGAACTGATGAACACTGAAGCTTTCTTT. As protein: CASSPPDSELMNTEAFF.

This clone was detected once. The V gene is TRBV5-4, the J gene TRBJ2-2; possible D gene TRBD1, 6 bases. Deletions cut 3 bases from V and 4 bases from J, with 10 bases between. CDR3 length equals 14 residues. Germline V gene lookup returns CDR1 SGHNT and CDR2 YYREEE (reference sequence). As DNA, the CDR3 is TGTGCCAGCAGCTCACAGGGTGGCACCGGGGAGCTGTTTTTT. Protein sequence: CASSSQGGTGELFF.

CDR3 sequence: CASRRNSDSSTDTQYF. DNA of the CDR3: TGTGCCAGCAGAAGGAACTCGGACAGTAGCACAGATACGCAGTATTTT. This chain links TRBV27 with TRBJ2-3; possible D gene TRBD1, 6 bases. Trimming stripped 6 bases from V and 0 bases from J, with 16 bases between. Germline CDR1 reads MNHEY; CDR2 reads SMNVEV (reference sequence). The CDR3 covers 16 residues.

This chain joins TRBV5-4 and TRBJ2-4, with a tentative D call TRBD2 (7 bases). The germline V and J ends were trimmed by 0 bases and 5 bases, with 15 bases remaining between them. The V gene's germline CDR1 is SGHNT and CDR2 YYREEE (reference sequence). This CDR3 region has 16 residues. CDR3: CASSLGGGGTQNIQYF. The CDR3 nucleotides read TGTGCCAGCAGCTTGGGGGGAGGGGGAACCCAAAACATTCAGTACTTC.

The rearrangement uses TRBV5-8 and TRBJ1-5; 10 positions match TRBD1. Germline lookup yields CDR1 SGHTS and CDR2 YDEGEE. J lost 0 bases, V lost 5 bases, and 2 bases had no gene match. The CDR3 has 15 amino acids. The CDR3 DNA is TGTGCCAGCAGGACAGGGGGCGTTAGCAATCAGCCCCAGCATTTT. This gives the protein CASRTGGVSNQPQHF.

The chain uses TRBV5-5 and TRBJ2-7, with TRBD1 identical over 7 bases. V lost 3 bases and J lost 2; bases outside the gene matches: 14. The CDR3 sequence is 17 residues long. Germline-derived CDR1 and CDR2 are SGHKS and YYEKEE (reference sequence). CDR3 in amino acids: CASSWAVLTGSAYEQYF. In DNA, the CDR3 is TGTGCCAGCAGCTGGGCGGTTTTGACAGGGTCAGCCTACGAGCAGTACTTC.

The CDR3 nucleotides read TGCGCCAGCAGCACAGGGGACAGGGCAAGCGCTGGGGCCAACGTCCTGACTTTC. It specifies CASSTGDRASAGANVLTF. The chain employs TRBV5-1 and TRBJ2-6; 9 positions match TRBD1. The V gene end was trimmed by 4 bases and the J gene end by 2 bases; junction bases not matched to a gene: 10. The CDR3 has 18 amino acids. CDR1 SGHRS and CDR2 YFSETQ come from the germline V gene.